This TCR beta chain derives from a study of OX40 agonist ivuxolimab in advanced cancers. The V end was cut by 4 bases, the J end by 5 bases, with 9 bases between. Germline CDR1 SGHRS, CDR2 YFSETQ. This CDR3 is built from 13 residues. Clones were read by immunoSEQ multiplex PCR, and TCRdb kept only the in-frame ones, dropping some. Found here are roughly 89,000 clones, around 84% of them singletons; the top ten hold 1.5% to 2%. This chain uses TRBV5-1 with TRBJ1-4, with D possibly being TRBD1 (5 bases). Sequences were derived from CD4+ or CD8+ T cells sorted from blood, sampled in a trial of the OX40 agonist ivuxolimab. The source of this sequence is an adult with an advanced solid tumor such as melanoma, head and neck, liver or kidney cancer. CDR3: CASSLQGNEKLFF. CDR3 coding DNA: TGCGCCAGCAGCCTTCAGGGAAATGAAAAACTGTTTTTT.